This TCR beta chain was identified during a study of shared clonotypes between healthy human individuals. The CDR3 extends over 16 amino acids. Trimming took 1 base from V and 4 from J; bases not matched to a gene: 12. The germline CDR1 and CDR2 sequences are SQVTM and ANQGSEA. Generated by immunoSEQ multiplex PCR, the TCRdb table keeps only in-frame clones and is missing some. Of about 2.1 million clones in the sample, around 95% were seen once. Study-level results: Shared across a few donors were around 5% of the naive CD4 clonotypes.

Note on this clone: Its antigen is undetermined.

Terminally differentiated effector memory CD45RA+ cells were excluded from the naive CD8 cells, which were CD45RO-negative and positively selected for CCR7. Sequenced material: naive CD8+ T cells from PBMCs. This receptor was taken from a man between 18 and 29 years old in good health. Some clones in this sample may be carry-over from other donors' samples. This sequence joins TRBV29-1 and TRBJ2-5, with 7 bases aligning to TRBD1. In nucleotides, the CDR3 is TGCAGCGTTGAAGGAAACGCGGACAGGCAAGCAGAGACCCAGTACTTC. Translation: CSVEGNADRQAETQYF.